Below, one TCR beta chain is given with its context. Its specific antigen is unknown. No much larger clone is present one base from it, and per-base qualities are unavailable. This sample is part of a study of lymphopenia after photon versus proton radiotherapy (dated by TCRdb to 2018 to 2020). About the study as a whole: The study compared the immunological effects of photon versus proton radiation therapy in patients with gastrointestinal tumors who developed high-grade lymphopenia. The cohort included approximately 18 patients with gastrointestinal tumors who developed lymphopenia after receiving either photon or proton therapy. The study was designed to characterize how the impact on the immune system differs between the two radiation modalities.

The paper as a whole reports these results and caveats: The survival association was assessed only in patients who died, and better survival with proton therapy was presented by the authors as a possibility rather than a demonstrated result. Relative stability during treatment was observed in proton-treated patients, whereas loss of naive T cells and TCR diversity and gain of effector/memory populations were observed in photon-treated patients. Across the cohort, a larger post-nadir drop in TCR diversity was inversely correlated with overall survival time among patients who died. After the lymphocyte count nadir, oligoclonal expansion, especially of CD8+ Temra cells, was observed in photon-treated repertoires, and the drop in diversity was driven by this expansion.

The protocol used for the library was the immunoSEQ multiplex PCR assay. Deep sequencing of rearranged TCR beta loci, alongside multiparametric flow cytometry, was used to profile T cell repertoires. TCRdb provides this immuneACCESS table in a form limited to in-frame rearrangements. Some clones are lacking; in checked studies, under half of them reflect an unresolved V gene, and why the rest are absent is not known. Across this sample there are approximately 45,000 clones, with roughly 87% seen only once. The ten top clones hold about 2.2% of the sample. From a lookup of the germline V gene, CDR1 and CDR2 are SGHTA and FQGNSA. V and J are truncated by 4 bases and 2 bases respectively, leaving an intervening sequence of 5 bases. Measured from the cysteine to the phenylalanine, the CDR3 is 12 residues long. Of all the DNA, just the CDR3 is kept, 36 bases in frame from base 1.

The origin of this receptor is a man aged 35 to 55 with gastric cancer. Here the chain combines TRBV7-2 and TRBJ1-1; no D gene is confidently identified. The sample here was peripheral blood, taken from a patient treated with photon-based radiotherapy. The DNA reads as follows: TGTGCCAGCAGCTATAAAAACACTGAAGCTTTCTTT. Its protein reads: CASSYKNTEAFF.